One and the same sample provided the 10 T cell receptor beta chains below, sequenced in a study of blood T cell repertoires in COVID-19 (dated by TCRdb to 2020 to 2022). Library preparation used the immunoSEQ multiplex PCR assay. TCRdb carries this immuneACCESS record with in-frame sequences only. Its versions omit some clonotypes, under half of them owing to an unresolved V gene in the studies checked, with the rest unexplained. For this sample there are 100,000 to 150,000 clones; about 86% appear just once. The ten largest clones represent around 4% of the sample. Sequenced input: peripheral blood. The receptor source for this set is a woman in her fifties or sixties with acute or convalescent COVID-19.

V gene TRBV9 combines with J gene TRBJ2-3, with D uncertain. CDR3 length: 13 residues. The germline V gene has CDR1 SGDLS and CDR2 YYNGEE. Trimming took off 6 bases at V and 2 bases at J, with 10 bases between the two ends. In nucleotides, the CDR3 is TGTGCCAGCAATCGCGGAGCCACAGATACGCAGTATTTT. Its protein is CASNRGATDTQYF.

The rearrangement links TRBV5-1 to TRBJ2-1; possibly TRBD1 for D (6 bases). CDR1 is SGHRS, CDR2 YFSETQ, per germline. The V gene lost 0 bases and the J gene lost 6 bases, with 16 bases spanning the gap. The CDR3 runs to 16 residues. CDR3 sequence: CASSLGWTALLNEQFF. The DNA for the CDR3 is TGCGCCAGCAGCTTGGGTTGGACAGCCCTACTCAATGAGCAGTTCTTC.

This chain links TRBV10-2 with TRBJ2-3; maybe TRBD2 (5 bases). The CDR3 sequence is 14 residues long. CDR1 is WSHSY, CDR2 SAAADI, per germline. Trimming took off 7 bases at V and 0 bases at J, with 11 bases between the two ends. The CDR3 here is CASIIEGSTDTQYF. CDR3 nucleotide sequence: TGCGCCAGCATTATCGAGGGCAGCACAGATACGCAGTATTTT.

This clone was recorded a few times. The J gene is TRBJ2-1, the V gene TRBV5-1; 12 bases line up with TRBD2. The V gene end was trimmed by 4 bases and the J gene end by 7 bases; junction bases not matched to a gene: 9. The CDR3 contains 16 residues. The germline V gene has CDR1 SGHRS and CDR2 YFSETQ. The CDR3 sequence is CASSLSTSGRVNEQFF. The CDR3 DNA follows: TGCGCCAGCAGCCTCTCGACTAGCGGGAGAGTGAATGAGCAGTTCTTC. The full variable domain, with the rest looked up from reference TRBV5-1 and TRBJ2-1, is KAGVTQTPRYLIKTRGQQVTLSCSPISGHRSVSWYQQTPGQGLQFLFEYFSETQRNKGNFPGRFSGRQFSNSRSEMNVSTLELGDSALYLCASSLSTSGRVNEQFFGPGTRLTVL.

The table lists this clone with a count of one. This rearrangement joins TRBV7-9 to TRBJ1-2; maybe TRBD1 (6 bases). Germline V gene sequence: CDR1 SEHNR, CDR2 FQNEAQ (reference sequence). This CDR3 contains 13 residues. With 5 bases removed from V and 1 base from J, the gap between germline ends came to 8 bases. The CDR3 DNA reads TGTGCCAGCAGCCCAGGGGTTAACTATGGCTACACCTTC. The encoded protein is CASSPGVNYGYTF.

The chain has TRBV19 and TRBJ1-3; no clear D. The V and J ends lost 4 bases and 0 bases respectively, with 7 bases between them. Germline V gives CDR1 LNHDA, CDR2 SQIVND (reference sequence). The CDR3 consists of 14 residues. This chain's CDR3 is CASSKSASGNTIYF. The CDR3 DNA sequence: TGTGCCAGTAGTAAGAGTGCCTCTGGAAACACCATATATTTT.

This chain uses TRBV27 with TRBJ1-6; no firm D call. V was pared by 5 bases and J by 9 bases, with 8 bases between. The CDR3 is 12 amino acids. The germline gives CDR1 MNHEY, CDR2 SMNVEV (reference sequence). CDR3 nucleotides: TGTGCCAGCAGTCCCCTCGGTTCACCCCTCCACTTT. Translating it yields CASSPLGSPLHF.

The chain joins TRBV11-3 to TRBJ2-1, with 7 bases identical to TRBD1. With 5 bases clipped from V and 5 bases from J, the junction kept 9 bases outside the gene matches. The germline CDR1 and CDR2 sequences are SGHNT and YENEEA. The CDR3 extends over 15 amino acids. The CDR3 is CASSKGQARNNEQFF. In DNA form, the CDR3 reads TGTGCCAGCAGCAAAGGACAGGCCCGAAACAATGAGCAGTTCTTC.

This clone was found once. The V call is TRBV19, the J call TRBJ1-1; D unclear. V was trimmed by 5 bases and J by 7 bases, leaving 14 bases between them. CDR3 length: 13 residues. Looked up from germline, CDR1 is LNHDA and CDR2 is SQIVND (reference sequence). The CDR3 loop is CASSLSGNGEAFF. CDR3 DNA sequence: TGTGCCAGTAGTCTCTCAGGTAACGGTGAAGCTTTCTTT.

This chain joins TRBV10-3 and TRBJ2-3, with D maybe TRBD2 (7 bases). The V end lost 6 bases, the J end lost 1 base, and 14 bases lay between the germline ends. The CDR3 extends over 15 amino acids. Looked up from germline, CDR1 is ENHRY and CDR2 is SYGVKD. As DNA, the CDR3 is TGTGCCATCAGGAGGGGGGGGCTGGGCACAGATACGCAGTATTTT. Translated, it gives CAIRRGGLGTDTQYF.